Below, one T cell receptor beta chain is given with its context. Its antigen remains unidentified. A J-beta primer mix and a sample-barcoded 5' primer were used in a second PCR of about 7 to 11 cycles. The study obtained at least 2.5 million CDR3-containing paired-end reads from every sample. One entry per CDR3 protein results from TCRdb running MiXCR on the 5' RACE reads. The data hold approximately 1.5 million distinct CDR3 sequences, with roughly 43% observed a single time. The sample comes from a study of blood T cells in healthy people across ages. Peripheral blood, about 9.8 milliliters per donor, was collected. CDR3 size: 14 residues. Per the germline V gene, CDR1 is SEHNR and CDR2 is FQNEAQ (reference sequence). Regarding the study as a whole: Diversity was higher, and naive CD4+ cells more numerous, in long-lived donors than in aged donors. Possibly, changes in expanded clonotypes were confounded because donor CMV status was unknown.

V gene TRBV7-9 combines with J gene TRBJ2-4, with D maybe TRBD2 (6 bases). Judging by the DNA end, TRBJ2-7 fits better; the J call may be wrong. The TCR sequence derives from a woman aged 18-35 years in good health. The sequenced sample was blood. This CDR3 is CASSLVEGRDEQYF. The CDR3 DNA reads TGTGCCAGCAGCTTAGTGGAGGGGCGCGACGAGCAGTACTTC.